This is a list of T cell receptor beta chains from one sample in a study of control samples from healthy donors and cancer patients. Sequencing used immunoSEQ multiplex PCR; TCRdb keeps in-frame clones, though not all of them. The sample carries some 120,000 clones, around nine tenths recorded once. Sequenced input: blood. Receptor source: a man aged 35 to 55 in good health. The CDR3 runs from the conserved cysteine through the conserved F or W. D genes are given only for firm matches. A row's size may be missing; if present it is once, few, many or a size class.

V	J	D	length	size	CDR3	DNA
TRBV5-5	TRBJ1-5	-	13	-	CASSLGAKQPQHF	TGTGCCAGCAGCTTGGGGGCCAAACAGCCCCAGCATTTT
TRBV15	TRBJ1-1	-	14	-	CATSRDPVAGKCFF	TGTGCCACCAGCAGAGATCCAGTTGCAGGGAAGTGTTTCTTT
TRBV5-1	TRBJ1-3	-	15	-	CASSLAIQAGNTIYF	TGCGCCAGCAGCTTGGCCATTCAAGCCGGAAACACCATATATTTT
TRBV5-1	TRBJ1-4	-	16	once	CASSLRAAATNEKLFF	TGCGCCAGCAGCTTAAGGGCGGCCGCAACTAATGAAAAACTGTTTTTT
TRBV30	TRBJ1-3	-	15	few	CAWSVFSGTGNTIYF	TGTGCCTGGAGTGTGTTTTCAGGGACTGGAAACACCATATATTTT
TRBV5-1	TRBJ1-2	TRBD1	13	-	CASSATGDTGYTF	TGCGCCAGCAGCGCGACAGGGGACACTGGCTACACCTTC
TRBV30	TRBJ2-3	TRBD2	16	-	CAWSGSGGAPQDTQYF	TGTGCCTGGAGCGGTAGCGGGGGGGCCCCCCAAGATACGCAGTATTTT
TRBV7-2	TRBJ2-7	TRBD2	15	-	CASSGQTSGGTTQYF	TGTGCCAGCAGCGGACAGACTAGCGGGGGGACCACGCAGTACTTC
TRBV7-2	TRBJ1-6	-	17	-	CASSPIYPGSGGFALHF	TGTGCCAGCAGCCCAATTTATCCCGGGTCTGGAGGTTTTGCCCTCCACTTT
TRBV14	TRBJ2-3	TRBD2	17	-	CASSQGLLAGSTDTQYF	TGTGCCAGCAGCCAAGGGTTACTAGCGGGTTCCACAGATACGCAGTATTTT
TRBV6-1	TRBJ1-2	-	14	-	CASSEAGWNYGYTF	TGTGCCAGCAGTGAAGCAGGCTGGAACTATGGCTACACCTTC
TRBV18	TRBJ2-1	TRBD2	16	-	CASSPEQRGAYNEQFF	TGTGCCAGCTCACCAGAGCAGCGGGGGGCTTACAATGAGCAGTTCTTC
TRBV4-1	TRBJ1-3	TRBD1	16	-	CASSRPQGAAGNTIYF	TGCGCCAGCAGCCGACCACAGGGGGCGGCTGGAAACACCATATATTTT
TRBV24-1	TRBJ2-7	TRBD1	15	few	CATSPTGGAVYEQYF	TGTGCCACCAGCCCCACAGGGGGCGCAGTCTACGAGCAGTACTTC
TRBV5-6	TRBJ2-7	TRBD1	14	-	CASSFRTGGLEQYF	TGTGCCAGCAGCTTTAGGACAGGGGGACTAGAGCAGTACTTC
TRBV2	TRBJ2-3	TRBD2	15	-	CASSPEGLATDTQYF	TGTGCCAGCAGTCCAGAAGGACTAGCAACAGATACGCAGTATTTT
TRBV19	TRBJ1-1	-	14	-	CASSILGGGTEAFF	TGTGCCAGTAGTATCTTGGGGGGGGGCACTGAAGCTTTCTTT
TRBV6-5	TRBJ1-3	-	16	-	CASSYSTVHPGNTIYF	TGTGCCAGCAGTTACTCTACAGTTCATCCTGGAAACACCATATATTTT
TRBV6-6	TRBJ1-2	TRBD1	14	-	CASSWTGGNYGYTF	TGTGCCAGCAGTTGGACAGGTGGGAACTATGGCTACACCTTC
TRBV5-5	TRBJ1-1	-	11	-	CASSLNTEAFF	TGTGCCAGCAGCTTGAATACTGAAGCTTTCTTT
TRBV2	TRBJ1-2	TRBD1	14	-	CASSPDRGRYGYTF	TGTGCCAGCAGCCCCGACAGGGGTAGGTATGGCTACACCTTC
TRBV18	TRBJ2-1	TRBD2	15	-	CASSPTSGGVNEQFF	TGTGCCAGCTCCCCGACTAGCGGGGGGGTGAATGAGCAGTTCTTC
TRBV18	TRBJ1-3	-	16	few	CASSPQDGSSGNTIYF	TGTGCCAGCTCACCACAGGACGGTAGCTCTGGAAACACCATATATTTT
TRBV6-2/TRBV6-3	TRBJ2-7	TRBD2	14	few	CASSYTSGAYEQYF	TGTGCCAGCAGTTACACTAGCGGGGCCTACGAGCAGTACTTC
TRBV7-2	TRBJ1-3	TRBD1	16	-	CASSPQGQGSGNTIYF	TGTGCCAGCAGCCCACAGGGACAGGGGTCTGGAAACACCATATATTTT
TRBV6-2/TRBV6-3	TRBJ2-7	-	13	-	CASSMTPPGEQYF	TGTGCCAGCAGTATGACCCCTCCGGGGGAGCAGTACTTC
TRBV7-9	TRBJ1-4	TRBD1	16	-	CASSPRTGGRPGELFF	TGTGCCAGCAGCCCCAGGACAGGGGGGCGCCCCGGGGAACTGTTTTTT
TRBV5-1	TRBJ2-2	TRBD2	23	-	CASSFEPGLADVLNNANTGELFF	TGCGCCAGCAGCTTCGAACCGGGACTAGCGGATGTACTTAATAACGCGAACACCGGGGAGCTGTTTTTT
TRBV10-1	TRBJ2-6	-	17	-	CASSLTGSSSGANVLTF	TGCGCCAGCAGCCTGACAGGTTCGAGCTCTGGGGCCAACGTCCTGACTTTC
TRBV28	TRBJ1-1	-	13	once	CASSLRQPQGAFF	TGTGCCAGCAGTTTACGACAGCCACAGGGAGCTTTCTTT
TRBV5-1	TRBJ2-7	-	17	-	CASSLINTDYFSYEQYF	TGCGCCAGCAGCCTGATAAACACGGACTATTTCTCCTACGAGCAGTACTTC
TRBV9	TRBJ2-2	-	12	-	CASSVWAGELFF	TGTGCCAGCAGCGTATGGGCCGGGGAGCTGTTTTTT
TRBV19	TRBJ1-5	-	17	-	CASSMRQGYESNQPQHF	TGTGCCAGTAGTATGAGGCAGGGGTACGAGAGCAATCAGCCCCAGCATTTT
TRBV4-1	TRBJ2-7	TRBD2	15	-	CASSQAETSGYEQYF	TGCGCCAGCAGCCAAGCTGAGACTAGCGGCTACGAGCAGTACTTC
TRBV4-1	TRBJ1-2	-	14	-	CASSQDYQGYGYTF	TGCGCCAGCAGCCAAGATTACCAAGGCTATGGCTACACCTTC
TRBV6-4	TRBJ2-7	-	12	once	CASSDSTEKQYF	TGTGCCAGCAGTGACTCAACGGAGAAGCAGTACTTC
TRBV5-1	TRBJ2-1	-	15	-	CASSRDKTMYNEQFF	TGCGCCAGCAGCCGAGATAAGACTATGTACAATGAGCAGTTCTTC
TRBV10-3	TRBJ1-1	-	15	few	CAISESGRANTEAFF	TGTGCCATCAGTGAGTCCGGCAGAGCGAACACTGAAGCTTTCTTT